The clone carrying this T cell receptor (beta chain) was counted at least ten times. The antigen is undetermined. For TCR, cDNA came from 5'RACE template switching, which added a universal primer site and UMIs. Using its own MiXCR run on the 5' RACE reads, TCRdb lists one record per CDR3 protein. The sample has over 200,000 distinct CDR3 sequences, around 6.7% seen once. CDR1 and CDR2 from the germline V gene are SGHDT and YYEEEE. V was trimmed by 0 bases and J by 6 bases, leaving 16 bases between them. There are 16 residues in the CDR3. These data belong to a study of T cells after yellow fever vaccination. Study at large: Where fractions had low cell numbers, libraries were prepared from them with the SMART-Seq v4 Ultra Low Input RNA kit. Regarding the study as a whole: Primary-vaccination clones mostly resurfaced post-booster (roughly 97% CD4, approximately 87% CD8). Abundant bulk-population clonotypes could contaminate the FACS-sorted repertoires.

The receptor's source is a man aged 25 to 40 who received the YFV17D yellow fever vaccine. The sample was CD4+ T cells sorted from PBMCs, taken on the day of the yellow fever booster vaccination. V is TRBV5-6 and J is TRBJ2-1, with a tentative D call TRBD1 (5 bases). CDR3 amino acids: CASSLGGPGRSNEQFF. CDR3 in DNA: TGTGCCAGCAGCTTGGGGGGCCCGGGCCGCTCCAATGAGCAGTTCTTC.